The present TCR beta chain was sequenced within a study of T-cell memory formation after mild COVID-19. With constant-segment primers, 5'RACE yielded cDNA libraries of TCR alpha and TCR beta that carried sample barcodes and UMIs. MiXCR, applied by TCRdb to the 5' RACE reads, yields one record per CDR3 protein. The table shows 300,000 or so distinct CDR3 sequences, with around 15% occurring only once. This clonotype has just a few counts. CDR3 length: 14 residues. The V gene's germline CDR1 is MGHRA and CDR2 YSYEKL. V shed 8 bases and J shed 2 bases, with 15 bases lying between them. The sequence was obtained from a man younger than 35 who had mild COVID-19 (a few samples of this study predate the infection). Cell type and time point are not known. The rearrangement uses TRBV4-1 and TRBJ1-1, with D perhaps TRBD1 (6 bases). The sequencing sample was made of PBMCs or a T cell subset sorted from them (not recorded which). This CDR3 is CASGGLNENTEAFF. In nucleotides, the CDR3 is TGCGCCAGCGGGGGGCTAAATGAAAACACTGAAGCTTTCTTT.